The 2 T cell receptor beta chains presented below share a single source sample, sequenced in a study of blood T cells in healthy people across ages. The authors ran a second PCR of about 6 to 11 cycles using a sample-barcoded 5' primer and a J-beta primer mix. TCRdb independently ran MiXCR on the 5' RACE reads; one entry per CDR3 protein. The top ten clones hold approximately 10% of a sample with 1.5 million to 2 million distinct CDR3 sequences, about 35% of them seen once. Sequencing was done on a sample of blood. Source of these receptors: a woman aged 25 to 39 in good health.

CDR3 sequence: CASSWGSGFNEKLFF. The CDR3 nucleotides read TGCGCCAGCAGCTGGGGTTCGGGATTTAATGAAAAACTGTTTTTT. The V and J genes are TRBV5-1 and TRBJ1-4, with no clear D. V lost 3 bases and J lost 4, with 13 bases in between. CDR3 length: 15 amino acids. CDR1 is SGHRS, CDR2 YFSETQ, per germline.

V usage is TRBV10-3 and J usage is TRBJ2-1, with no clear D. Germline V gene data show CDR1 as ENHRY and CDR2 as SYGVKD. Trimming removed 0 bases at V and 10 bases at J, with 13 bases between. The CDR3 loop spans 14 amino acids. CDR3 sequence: CAISESASPSEQFF. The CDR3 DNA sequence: TGTGCCATCAGTGAGTCGGCCAGCCCGTCCGAGCAGTTCTTC.